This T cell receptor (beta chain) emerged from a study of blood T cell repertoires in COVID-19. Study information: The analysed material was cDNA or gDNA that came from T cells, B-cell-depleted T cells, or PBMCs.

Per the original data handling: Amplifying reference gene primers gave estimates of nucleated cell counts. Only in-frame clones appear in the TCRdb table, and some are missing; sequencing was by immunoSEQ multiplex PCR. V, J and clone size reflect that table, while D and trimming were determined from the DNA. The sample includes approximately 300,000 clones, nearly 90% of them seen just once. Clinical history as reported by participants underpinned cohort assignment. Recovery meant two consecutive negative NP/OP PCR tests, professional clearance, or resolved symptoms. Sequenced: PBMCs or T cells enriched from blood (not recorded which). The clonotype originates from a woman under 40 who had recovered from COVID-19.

In DNA form, the CDR3 reads TGCGCCAGCAGCCAGGGGGCGGGCAGGTCGAACACTGAAGCTTTCTTT. Translated, it gives CASSQGAGRSNTEAFF. The chain employs TRBV5-1 and TRBJ1-1; TRBD1 aligns across 8 bases. Unmatched junction bases numbered 9, after V lost 4 bases and J lost 1 base. The germline CDR1 and CDR2 sequences are SGHRS and YFSETQ. This CDR3 spans 16 amino acids.